This T cell receptor (beta chain) is drawn from a study of response to subunit inactivated influenza vaccine. TCRdb re-called the RT-PCR reads through MiXCR, storing one row per CDR3 protein. The data hold 300,000 to 350,000 distinct CDR3 sequences, with about a fifth observed a single time. Source: PBMCs from blood, taken 21 months after vaccination. The receptor's source is a man between 50 and 70 years old who received an inactivated influenza vaccine.

CDR3 region: CASSDRLAGELGGELFF. The CDR3 nucleotides are TGTGCCAGCAGCGACCGACTAGCGGGAGAACTGGGCGGGGAGCTGTTTTTT. The chain employs TRBV2 and TRBJ2-2; TRBD2 matches 12 bases. Germline V gene lookup returns CDR1 SNHLY and CDR2 FYNNEI. V gave up 6 bases and J gave up 7 bases; unmatched junction bases: 12. CDR3 length equals 17 residues.